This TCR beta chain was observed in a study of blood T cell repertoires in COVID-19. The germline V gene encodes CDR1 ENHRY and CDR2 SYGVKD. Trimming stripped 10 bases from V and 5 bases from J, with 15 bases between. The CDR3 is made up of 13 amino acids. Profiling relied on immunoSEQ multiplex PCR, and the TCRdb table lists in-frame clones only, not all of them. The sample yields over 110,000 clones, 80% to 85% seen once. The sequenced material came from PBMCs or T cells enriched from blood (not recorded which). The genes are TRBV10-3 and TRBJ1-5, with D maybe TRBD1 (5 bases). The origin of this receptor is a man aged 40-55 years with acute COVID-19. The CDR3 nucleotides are TGTGCCACCATGGAGGGGATTGATCAGCCCCAGCATTTT. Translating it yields CATMEGIDQPQHF.